These 22 T cell receptor beta chains were sequenced from one sample in a study of CD8 T cells in ankylosing spondylitis. Each CDR3 protein is one row after TCRdb ran MiXCR on the 5' RACE reads. The sample lists fewer than 350,000 distinct CDR3 sequences; around a tenth were seen once. The source material was blood, either unsorted or a sorted T cell fraction (not recorded which). Receptors were obtained from a female donor with ankylosing spondylitis or in good health (not recorded which).

This clonotype was found many times. In DNA, the CDR3 is TGTGCCACCAGCAGAGGTGGAGGGCTAAACACAGATACGCAGTATTTT. As protein: CATSRGGGLNTDTQYF. V usage is TRBV15 and J usage is TRBJ2-3; D possibly corresponds to TRBD2 (6 bases). Trimming cost V 1 base and J 2 bases, with 13 bases left between them. In germline, CDR1 is LNHNV, CDR2 YYDKDF (reference sequence). The CDR3 covers 16 residues.

This clonotype occurred a few times. The chain employs TRBV19 and TRBJ2-1; D may be TRBD2 (5 bases). Trimming took 4 bases from V and 8 from J, leaving 15 bases between them. This CDR3 has 14 amino acids. Germline V gene data show CDR1 as LNHDA and CDR2 as SQIVND (reference sequence). As DNA, the CDR3 is TGTGCCAGTAGTAGGTCCGGAGGCGGCTATGAGCAGTTCTTC. It specifies CASSRSGGGYEQFF.

There are a few counts of this clonotype. The chain is built from TRBV5-1 and TRBJ1-1; D call uncertain. The CDR3 length is 17 residues. V was shortened by 2 bases and J by 0 bases, with 17 bases between the two germline ends. In germline, CDR1 is SGHRS, CDR2 YFSETQ. In nucleotides, the CDR3 is TGCGCCAGCAGCTTAGGTCCCTCAAGCGTCATGAACACTGAAGCTTTCTTT. As protein: CASSLGPSSVMNTEAFF.

The genes are TRBV7-2 and TRBJ1-4, with 7 bases identical to TRBD1. The CDR3 has 14 residues. Germline values: CDR1 SGHTA, CDR2 FQGNSA. After removal of 5 bases from V and 2 bases from J, the junction contained 2 bases not matched to a gene. The CDR3 nucleotides read TGTGCCAGCAGCCGGGACAGCACTAATGAAAAACTGTTTTTT. This sequence encodes CASSRDSTNEKLFF.

The chain has TRBV25-1 and TRBJ2-1; 8 bases map to TRBD2. CDR3 size: 16 residues. Germline CDR1 is MGHDK and CDR2 is SYGVNS. Trimming cost V 4 bases and J 2 bases; bases outside gene matches: 7. CDR3 loop: CASSAQLAATYNEQFF. As DNA, the CDR3 is TGTGCCAGCAGTGCCCAACTAGCGGCAACCTACAATGAGCAGTTCTTC.

This clonotype was counted at least ten times. This chain uses TRBV10-3 with TRBJ2-7; tentative D call: TRBD2 (6 bases). Germline-derived CDR1 and CDR2 are ENHRY and SYGVKD. The V end was cut by 2 bases, the J end by 3 bases, with 14 bases between. The CDR3 is 15 amino acids. The CDR3 coding sequence is TGTGCCATCAGTGAGGGAGGGGTCCCTGGCTACGAGCAGTACTTC. Encoded protein: CAISEGGVPGYEQYF.

V usage is TRBV5-5 and J usage is TRBJ2-3; perhaps TRBD2 as D (6 bases). CDR3 size: 14 residues. V was cut by 2 bases and J by 8 bases, with 15 bases left in between. From germline, CDR1 is SGHKS and CDR2 YYEKEE (reference sequence). The CDR3 DNA sequence: TGTGCCAGCAGCTTATACAGCCTGGGGGGTACGCAGTATTTT. Its protein is CASSLYSLGGTQYF.

The sample holds many counts of this clonotype. The CDR3 loop reads CASSSGRTEQYF. CDR3 DNA: TGTGCCAGCAGTTCCGGGAGAACCGAGCAGTACTTC. V and J are TRBV12-3 or TRBV12-4 and TRBJ2-7; perhaps TRBD2 as D (6 bases). The CDR3 has 12 residues. V was shortened by 4 bases and J by 6 bases, with 10 bases between the two germline ends.

In regard to this clonotype: A read error is possible here, since a much larger clone lies one base away. The CDR3 sequence: CASSLSQILMNTEAFF. The CDR3 DNA reads as TGTGCCAGCAGTTTGTCGCAGATACTTATGAACACTGAAGCTTTCTTT. The chain has TRBV12-3 or TRBV12-4 and TRBJ1-1, with D uncertain. Deletions cut 3 bases from V and 0 bases from J, with 14 bases between. The CDR3 has 16 amino acids.

V and J are TRBV12-3 or TRBV12-4 and TRBJ2-2; weak D call: TRBD1 (5 bases). The CDR3 is 17 residues long. V was cut by 3 bases and J by 2 bases, with 16 bases left in between. CDR3 coding DNA: TGTGCCAGCAGTTTCCAGGGCCTTACCCTCAACACCGGGGAGCTGTTTTTT. It codes for CASSFQGLTLNTGELFF.

This clonotype was recorded at least ten times. V is TRBV5-1 and J is TRBJ2-3; D may be TRBD2 (5 bases). CDR3 length equals 15 residues. The germline V gene has CDR1 SGHRS and CDR2 YFSETQ. Trimming took off 0 bases at V and 0 bases at J, with 8 bases between the two ends. The DNA of the CDR3 is TGCGCCAGCAGCTTGGTCGGGGTTAGCACAGATACGCAGTATTTT. Its translation is CASSLVGVSTDTQYF. Full variable domain (outside the CDR3, taken from reference TRBV5-1 and TRBJ2-3): KAGVTQTPRYLIKTRGQQVTLSCSPISGHRSVSWYQQTPGQGLQFLFEYFSETQRNKGNFPGRFSGRQFSNSRSEMNVSTLELGDSALYLCASSLVGVSTDTQYFGPGTRLTVL.

Many counts were recorded for this clonotype. This CDR3 is CASSLGTGGVYGYTF. The CDR3, as DNA: TGTGCCAGCAGCCTGGGGACAGGGGGCGTCTATGGCTACACCTTC. This chain links TRBV7-2 with TRBJ1-2, with 12 positions matching TRBD1. Germline CDR1 SGHTA, CDR2 FQGNSA. This CDR3 comprises 15 residues. The V and J ends lost 5 bases and 4 bases, in that order; junction bases with no gene match: 5.

This clonotype was seen many times. This chain links TRBV12-3 or TRBV12-4 with TRBJ2-2, with TRBD2 as a possible D gene (5 bases). V lost 8 bases, J lost 3 bases, and 16 bases lay in between. The CDR3 loop spans 15 amino acids. This CDR3 reads CASCHWESYTGELFF. The CDR3 nucleotides are TGTGCCAGCTGCCACTGGGAGTCGTACACCGGGGAGCTGTTTTTT.

This clonotype was detected many times. The V gene is TRBV25-1, the J gene TRBJ2-7, with D tentatively TRBD1 (5 bases). The germline V gene has CDR1 MGHDK and CDR2 SYGVNS. The germline V and J ends were trimmed by 6 bases and 1 base, with 10 bases remaining between them. This CDR3 is built from 13 residues. CDR3 amino acids: CASRTAGSYEQYF. The CDR3 DNA is TGTGCCAGCAGGACAGCTGGGTCCTACGAGCAGTACTTC.

The V and J genes are TRBV20-1 and TRBJ2-1; 9 bases line up with TRBD2. Per germline, CDR1 DFQATT and CDR2 SNEGSKA (reference sequence). The CDR3 has 15 amino acids. Trimming cost V 2 bases and J 11 bases; bases outside gene matches: 13. The CDR3 DNA reads as TGCAGTGCTAGAAGGGGTGCGGGGGGGCTGGATAAGCAGTTCTTC. Translated, it gives CSARRGAGGLDKQFF.

The sample holds a few counts of this clonotype. The chain uses TRBV28 and TRBJ1-2; D not resolved. Germline loops: CDR1 MDHEN, CDR2 SYDVKM. Trimming removed 7 bases at V and 8 bases at J, with 14 bases between. This CDR3 spans 12 amino acids. The CDR3: CASTDTSIGYTF. For the CDR3, the DNA is TGTGCCAGCACCGACACCTCGATAGGCTACACCTTC.

In this sample, this clonotype turned up many times. The J gene is TRBJ2-2, the V gene TRBV20-1; the match to TRBD1 covers 8 bases. This CDR3 spans 15 amino acids. Trimming at V came to 5 bases and at J to 4 bases, leaving 9 bases not matched to a gene. CDR1 and CDR2 (germline): DFQATT, SNEGSKA (reference sequence). The CDR3 nucleotides read TGCAGTGCTCCACAGGGGGGCCCGAGCACCGGGGAGCTGTTTTTT. Translation: CSAPQGGPSTGELFF.

The genes are TRBV5-1 and TRBJ2-7; D uncertain. Germline lookup yields CDR1 SGHRS and CDR2 YFSETQ. V dropped 0 bases and J dropped 7 bases, with 17 bases sitting between them. This CDR3 has 15 amino acids. In DNA, the CDR3 is TGCGCCAGCAGCTTGGTTGTGACGGCGAACAAAGAGCAGTACTTC. Protein sequence: CASSLVVTANKEQYF.

The gene calls are TRBV29-1 and TRBJ1-4; D gene unclear. The CDR3 has 13 amino acids. The ends were cut back, 1 base at V and 7 bases at J, with 10 bases in the middle. Germline V CDR1 and CDR2: SQVTM, ANQGSEA. In DNA, the CDR3 is TGCAGCGTTGAAGTGGGGAATGGTGAAAAACTGTTTTTT. The encoded protein is CSVEVGNGEKLFF.

Many counts were recorded for this clonotype. The gene calls are TRBV9 and TRBJ1-1, with 8 positions matching TRBD1. The CDR3 contains 13 residues. CDR1 is SGDLS and CDR2 is YYNGEE in the germline V gene. V lost 4 bases to trimming and J lost 7 bases; unmatched junction nucleotides: 6. CDR3 region: CASSLTGGIEAFF. Written as DNA, the CDR3 is TGTGCCAGCAGCCTCACAGGGGGGATTGAAGCTTTCTTT.

The table lists this clonotype with many counts. The CDR3 here is CASTQRQGLEAFF. DNA for the CDR3: TGTGCCAGCACTCAGAGGCAGGGACTTGAAGCTTTCTTT. The rearrangement links TRBV12-3 or TRBV12-4 to TRBJ1-1, with D perhaps matching TRBD1 (5 bases). V shed 7 bases and J shed 7 bases, with 16 bases lying between them. This CDR3 is built from 13 residues.

This sequence joins TRBV5-1 and TRBJ2-7; no definite D call. The CDR3 consists of 14 residues. Germline V CDR1 and CDR2: SGHRS, YFSETQ. With 2 bases removed from V and 0 bases from J, the gap between germline ends came to 9 bases. The CDR3 reads CASSFDQSSYEQYF. In nucleotides, the CDR3 is TGCGCCAGCAGCTTTGATCAGAGCTCCTACGAGCAGTACTTC.